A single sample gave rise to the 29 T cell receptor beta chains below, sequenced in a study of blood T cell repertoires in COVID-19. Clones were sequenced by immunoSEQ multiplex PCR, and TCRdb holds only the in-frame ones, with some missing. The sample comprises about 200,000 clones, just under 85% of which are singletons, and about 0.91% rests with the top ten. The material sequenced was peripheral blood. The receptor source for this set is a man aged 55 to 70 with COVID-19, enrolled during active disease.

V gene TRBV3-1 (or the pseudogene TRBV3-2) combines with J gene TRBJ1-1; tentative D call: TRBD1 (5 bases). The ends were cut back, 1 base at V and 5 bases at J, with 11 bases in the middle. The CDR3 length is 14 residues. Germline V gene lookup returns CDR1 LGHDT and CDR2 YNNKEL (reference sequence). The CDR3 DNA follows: TGTGCCAGCAGCCAAGGTCCGGGGGGGACTGAAGCTTTCTTT. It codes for CASSQGPGGTEAFF.

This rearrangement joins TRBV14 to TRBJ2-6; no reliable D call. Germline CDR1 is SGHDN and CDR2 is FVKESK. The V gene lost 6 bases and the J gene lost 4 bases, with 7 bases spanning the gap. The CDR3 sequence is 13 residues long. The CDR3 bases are TGTGCCAGCAGATATCAGGGGGCCAACGTCCTGACTTTC. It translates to CASRYQGANVLTF.

CDR3 in DNA: TGTGCCAGCAGCCTACGGGGGGGGACCCACACTGAAGCTTTCTTT. Protein: CASSLRGGTHTEAFF. The chain combines TRBV3-1 (or the pseudogene TRBV3-2) with TRBJ1-1, with a weak D call TRBD1 (5 bases). V was shortened by 4 bases and J by 3 bases, with 15 bases between the two germline ends. Germline V gene data show CDR1 as LGHDT and CDR2 as YNNKEL (reference sequence). The CDR3 consists of 15 residues.

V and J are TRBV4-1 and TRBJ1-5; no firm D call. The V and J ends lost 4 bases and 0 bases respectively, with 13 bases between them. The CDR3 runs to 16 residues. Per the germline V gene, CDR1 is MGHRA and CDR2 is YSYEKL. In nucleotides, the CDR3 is TGCGCCAGCAGCCCCCAATCCAGGTATAGCAATCAGCCCCAGCATTTT. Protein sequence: CASSPQSRYSNQPQHF.

In DNA, the CDR3 is TGTGCCAGCTCACATTCTCCCCTAGCGGGAGGAGTCCAAGAGACCCAGTACTTC. Protein product: CASSHSPLAGGVQETQYF. J is TRBJ2-5 and V is TRBV18; TRBD2 aligns across 11 bases. J was trimmed by 1 base and V by 4 bases; bases with no gene match: 11. Germline V gives CDR1 KGHSH, CDR2 LQKENI. The CDR3 has 18 amino acids.

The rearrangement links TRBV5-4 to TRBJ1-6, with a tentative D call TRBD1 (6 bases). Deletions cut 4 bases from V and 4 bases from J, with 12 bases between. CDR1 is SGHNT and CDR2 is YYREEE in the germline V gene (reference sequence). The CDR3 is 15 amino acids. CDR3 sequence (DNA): TGTGCCAGCAGCGCCGGACAGACATATAATTCACCCCTCCACTTT. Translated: CASSAGQTYNSPLHF.

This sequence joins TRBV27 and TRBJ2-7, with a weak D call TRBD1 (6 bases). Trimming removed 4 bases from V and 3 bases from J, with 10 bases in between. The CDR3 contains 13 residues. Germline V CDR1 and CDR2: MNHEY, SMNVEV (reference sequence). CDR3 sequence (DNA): TGTGCCAGCAGTTCAACAGGGATCTACGAGCAGTACTTC. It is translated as CASSSTGIYEQYF.

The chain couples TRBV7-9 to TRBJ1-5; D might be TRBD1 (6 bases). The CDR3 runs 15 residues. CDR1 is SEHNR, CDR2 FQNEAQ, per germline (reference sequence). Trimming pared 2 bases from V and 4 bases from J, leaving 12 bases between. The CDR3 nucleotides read TGTGCCAGCAGCTTACAGGCAGGGGCAAATCAGCCCCAGCATTTT. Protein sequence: CASSLQAGANQPQHF.

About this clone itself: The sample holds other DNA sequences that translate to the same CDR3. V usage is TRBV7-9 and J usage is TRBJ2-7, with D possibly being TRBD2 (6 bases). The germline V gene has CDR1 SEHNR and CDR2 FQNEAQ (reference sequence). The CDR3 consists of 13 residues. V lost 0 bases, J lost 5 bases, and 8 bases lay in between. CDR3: CASSLAGGHEQYF. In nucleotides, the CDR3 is TGTGCCAGCAGCTTAGCGGGAGGCCACGAGCAGTACTTC.

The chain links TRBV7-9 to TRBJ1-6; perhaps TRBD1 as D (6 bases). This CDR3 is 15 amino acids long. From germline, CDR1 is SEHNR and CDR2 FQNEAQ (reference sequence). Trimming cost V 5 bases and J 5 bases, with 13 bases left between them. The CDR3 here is CASSTEGGNNSPLHF. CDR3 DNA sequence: TGTGCCAGCAGCACCGAGGGGGGGAATAATTCACCCCTCCACTTT.

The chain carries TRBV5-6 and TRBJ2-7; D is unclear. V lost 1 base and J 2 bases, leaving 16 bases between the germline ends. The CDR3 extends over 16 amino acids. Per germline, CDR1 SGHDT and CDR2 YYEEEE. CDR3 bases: TGTGCCAGCAGCTTGTACAGTAATAGGATTACCTACGAGCAGTACTTC. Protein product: CASSLYSNRITYEQYF.

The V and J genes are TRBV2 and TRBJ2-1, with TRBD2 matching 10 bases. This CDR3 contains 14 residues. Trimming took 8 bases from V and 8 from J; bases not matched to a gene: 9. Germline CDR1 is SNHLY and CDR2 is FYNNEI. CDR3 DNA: TGTGCCAGCGGATGGGCTAGCGGGAGAGATGAGCAGTTCTTC. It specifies CASGWASGRDEQFF.

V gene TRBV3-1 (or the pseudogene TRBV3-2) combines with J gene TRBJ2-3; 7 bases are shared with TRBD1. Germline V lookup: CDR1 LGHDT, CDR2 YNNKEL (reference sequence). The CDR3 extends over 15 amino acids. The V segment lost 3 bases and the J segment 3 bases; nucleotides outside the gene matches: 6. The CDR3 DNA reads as TGTGCCAGCAGCCAGCAGGGGACAGTGACAGATACGCAGTATTTT. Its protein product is CASSQQGTVTDTQYF.

CDR3 sequence: CASSHRESNQPQHF. For the CDR3, the DNA is TGTGCCAGTAGTCACAGGGAAAGCAATCAGCCCCAGCATTTT. This chain joins TRBV19 and TRBJ1-5, with a weak D call TRBD1 (6 bases). V shed 5 bases and J shed 1 base, with 9 bases lying between them. There are 14 residues in the CDR3. Germline lookup yields CDR1 LNHDA and CDR2 SQIVND (reference sequence).

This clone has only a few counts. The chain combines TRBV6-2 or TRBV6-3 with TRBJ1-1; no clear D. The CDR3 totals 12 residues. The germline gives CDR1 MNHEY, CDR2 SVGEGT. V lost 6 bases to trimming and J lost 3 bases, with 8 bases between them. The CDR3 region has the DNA TGTGCCAGCAGCCCATATTACACTGAAGCTTTCTTT. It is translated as CASSPYYTEAFF.

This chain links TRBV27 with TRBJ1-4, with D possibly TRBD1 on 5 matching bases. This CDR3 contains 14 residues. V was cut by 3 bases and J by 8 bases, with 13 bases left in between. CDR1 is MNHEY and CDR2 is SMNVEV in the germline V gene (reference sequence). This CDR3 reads CASSLAGGGEKLFF. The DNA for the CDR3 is TGTGCCAGCAGTTTGGCCGGGGGAGGAGAAAAACTGTTTTTT.

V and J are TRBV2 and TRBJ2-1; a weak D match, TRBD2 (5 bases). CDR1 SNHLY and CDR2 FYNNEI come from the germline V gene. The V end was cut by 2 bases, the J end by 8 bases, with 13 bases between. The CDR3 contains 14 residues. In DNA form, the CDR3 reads TGTGCCAGCAGTGAACAGGCTAGCCCTCATGAGCAGTTCTTC. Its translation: CASSEQASPHEQFF.

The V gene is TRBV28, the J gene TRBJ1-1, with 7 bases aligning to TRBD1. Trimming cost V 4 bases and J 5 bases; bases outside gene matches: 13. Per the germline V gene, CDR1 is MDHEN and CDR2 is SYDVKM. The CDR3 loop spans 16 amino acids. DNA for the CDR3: TGTGCCAGCAGTTCTGGACAGGAAATAAAGTGGACTGAAGCTTTCTTT. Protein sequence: CASSSGQEIKWTEAFF.

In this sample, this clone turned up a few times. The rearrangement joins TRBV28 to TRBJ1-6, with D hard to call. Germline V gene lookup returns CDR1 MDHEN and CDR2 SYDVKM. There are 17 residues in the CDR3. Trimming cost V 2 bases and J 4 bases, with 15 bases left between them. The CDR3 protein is CASSLRRSPPYNSPLHF. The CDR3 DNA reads TGTGCCAGCAGTTTACGGAGGAGCCCACCTTATAATTCACCCCTCCACTTT.

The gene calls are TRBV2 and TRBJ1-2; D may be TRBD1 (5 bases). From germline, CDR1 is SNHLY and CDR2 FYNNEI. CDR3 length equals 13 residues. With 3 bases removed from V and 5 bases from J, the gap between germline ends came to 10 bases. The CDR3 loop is CASSEQGNYGYTF. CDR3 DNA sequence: TGTGCCAGCAGTGAGCAGGGAAATTATGGCTACACCTTC.

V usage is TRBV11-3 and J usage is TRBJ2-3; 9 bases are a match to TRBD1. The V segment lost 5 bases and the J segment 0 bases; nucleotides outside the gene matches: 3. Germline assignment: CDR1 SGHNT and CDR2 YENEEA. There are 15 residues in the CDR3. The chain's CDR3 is CASSPGTGSTDTQYF. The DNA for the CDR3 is TGTGCCAGCAGCCCGGGGACAGGGAGCACAGATACGCAGTATTTT.

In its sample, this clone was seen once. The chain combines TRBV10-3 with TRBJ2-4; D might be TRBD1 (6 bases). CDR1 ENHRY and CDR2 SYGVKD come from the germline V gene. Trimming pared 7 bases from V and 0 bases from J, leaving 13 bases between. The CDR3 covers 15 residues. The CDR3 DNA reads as TGTGCCATCAACCGGGACACCCTAGCCAAAAACATTCAGTACTTC. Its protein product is CAINRDTLAKNIQYF.

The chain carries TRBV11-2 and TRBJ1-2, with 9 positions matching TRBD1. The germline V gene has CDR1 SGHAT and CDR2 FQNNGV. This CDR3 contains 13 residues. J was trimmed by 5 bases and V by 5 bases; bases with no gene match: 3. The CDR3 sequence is CASSLGTGYGYTF. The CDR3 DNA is TGTGCCAGCAGCCTTGGGACAGGGTATGGCTACACCTTC.

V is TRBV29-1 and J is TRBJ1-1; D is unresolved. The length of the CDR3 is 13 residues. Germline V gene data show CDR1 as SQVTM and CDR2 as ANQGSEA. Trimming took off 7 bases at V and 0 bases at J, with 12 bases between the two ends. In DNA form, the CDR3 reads TGCAGCGCCCGGGGATTTCTGAACACTGAAGCTTTCTTT. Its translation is CSARGFLNTEAFF.

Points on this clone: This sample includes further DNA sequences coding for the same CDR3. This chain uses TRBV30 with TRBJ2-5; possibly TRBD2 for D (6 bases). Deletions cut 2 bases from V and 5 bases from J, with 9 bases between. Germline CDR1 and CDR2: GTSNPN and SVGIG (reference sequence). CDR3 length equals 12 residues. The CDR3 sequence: CAWSSGRETQYF. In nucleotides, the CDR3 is TGTGCCTGGAGTTCAGGGAGGGAGACCCAGTACTTC.

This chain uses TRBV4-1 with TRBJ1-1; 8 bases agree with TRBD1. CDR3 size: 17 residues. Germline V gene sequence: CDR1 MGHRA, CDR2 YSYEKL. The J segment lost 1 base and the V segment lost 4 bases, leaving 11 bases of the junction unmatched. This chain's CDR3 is CASSLVDREARNTEAFF. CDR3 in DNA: TGCGCCAGCAGCCTAGTGGACAGGGAAGCTAGGAACACTGAAGCTTTCTTT.

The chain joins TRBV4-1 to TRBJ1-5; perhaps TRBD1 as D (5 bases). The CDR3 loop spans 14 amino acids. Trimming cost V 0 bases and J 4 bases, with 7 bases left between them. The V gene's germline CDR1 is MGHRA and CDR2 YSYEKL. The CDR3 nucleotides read TGCGCCAGCAGCCAAGAGACAGAGAATCAGCCCCAGCATTTT. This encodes CASSQETENQPQHF.

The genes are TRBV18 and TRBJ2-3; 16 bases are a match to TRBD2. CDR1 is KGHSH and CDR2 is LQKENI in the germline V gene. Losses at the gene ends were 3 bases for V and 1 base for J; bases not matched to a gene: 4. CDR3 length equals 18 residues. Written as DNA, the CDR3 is TGTGCCAGCTCACCGGGACTAGCGGGAGGGCCGGGCACAGATACGCAGTATTTT. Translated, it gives CASSPGLAGGPGTDTQYF.

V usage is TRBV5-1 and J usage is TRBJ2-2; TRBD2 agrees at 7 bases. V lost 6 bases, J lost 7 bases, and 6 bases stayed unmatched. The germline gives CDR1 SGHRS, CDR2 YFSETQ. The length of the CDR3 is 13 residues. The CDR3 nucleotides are TGCGCCAGCAAGGCGGGAGAGAGCGGGGAGCTGTTTTTT. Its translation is CASKAGESGELFF. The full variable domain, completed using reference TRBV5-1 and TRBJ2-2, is KAGVTQTPRYLIKTRGQQVTLSCSPISGHRSVSWYQQTPGQGLQFLFEYFSETQRNKGNFPGRFSGRQFSNSRSEMNVSTLELGDSALYLCASKAGESGELFFGEGSRLTVL.